This is a list of T cell receptor beta chains from one sample in a study of cytomegalovirus exposure and HLA in healthy donors. Profiling relied on immunoSEQ multiplex PCR, and the TCRdb table lists in-frame clones only, not all of them. This table lists 150,000 or so clones. What was sequenced was PBMCs. All receptors come from a woman aged 45-59 years in good health and CMV-seronegative. Each CDR3 is given with its conserved first and last residue. The order of the fields is J gene, V gene, CDR3 protein.

TRBJ1-1 TRBV29-1 CSVVGTAYTEAFF
TRBJ1-1 TRBV5-1 CASSLAAGGGTEAFF
TRBJ1-4 TRBV28 CASSLQYRGFNEKLFF
TRBJ2-2 TRBV5-4 CASSLVANTGELFF
TRBJ2-7 TRBV27 CASGGTGITYEQYF
TRBJ1-5 TRBV28 CASSPRRGPGLYSNQPQHF
TRBJ2-1 TRBV19 CATKKRDRDHEQFF
TRBJ1-2 TRBV4-1 CASSQGGHYGYTF
TRBJ2-1 TRBV2 CATLLAGAPSSYNEQFF
TRBJ2-1 TRBV11-3 CASSLEWSNEQFF